The 7 T cell receptor beta chains listed next were all sequenced from one sample in a study of CD8+ T cells in alopecia areata. Extracted RNA was reverse transcribed, and the resulting cDNA served as sequencing template. Method: immunoSEQ multiplex PCR; TCRdb's copy keeps in-frame clones and lacks some. In the table there are more than 200,000 clones, roughly 40% of which are singletons. Treatment defined: oral pan-JAK inhibitor, 5-10 mg twice daily. This specimen consisted of CD4+ T cells sorted from blood, obtained at approximately week 36, from a patient treated with tofacitinib. The source of these receptors is a human donor with alopecia areata.

This chain connects TRBV30 to TRBJ1-1; 9 bases are a match to TRBD1. Germline V gene sequence: CDR1 GTSNPN, CDR2 SVGIG (reference sequence). The CDR3 runs 15 residues. The J segment lost 5 bases and the V segment lost 2 bases, leaving 9 bases of the junction unmatched. The DNA of the CDR3 is TGTGCCTGGAGTCCTCGGACAGGGGTTTTGACTGAAGCTTTCTTT. Translated: CAWSPRTGVLTEAFF.

This chain connects TRBV7-9 to TRBJ2-7; 9 bases match TRBD1. Germline-derived CDR1 and CDR2 are SEHNR and FQNEAQ (reference sequence). After removal of 5 bases from V and 2 bases from J, the junction contained 10 bases not matched to a gene. This CDR3 spans 16 amino acids. CDR3 region: CASSPSSGTGPYEQYF. CDR3 in DNA: TGTGCCAGCAGCCCATCTTCGGGGACAGGGCCCTACGAGCAGTACTTC.

This clone appeared a few times. The chain joins TRBV15 to TRBJ2-6; tentatively, D is TRBD2 (6 bases). The ends were cut back, 9 bases at V and 5 bases at J, with 14 bases in the middle. This CDR3 region has 14 residues. Germline V gene sequence: CDR1 LNHNV, CDR2 YYDKDF (reference sequence). CDR3 nucleotide sequence: TGTGCCACTAAAGACGGGGGATGGGCCAACGTCCTGACTTTC. It codes for CATKDGGWANVLTF.

The V and J genes are TRBV7-9 and TRBJ2-7, with a weak D call TRBD2 (5 bases). The CDR3 contains 12 residues. Per germline, CDR1 SEHNR and CDR2 FQNEAQ (reference sequence). V lost 3 bases and J lost 4, with 7 bases in between. In DNA, the CDR3 is TGTGCCAGCAGCTTTGAGGGATACGAGCAGTACTTC. Its protein is CASSFEGYEQYF.

V is TRBV7-6 and J is TRBJ1-1; tentatively, D is TRBD1 (6 bases). The CDR3 loop spans 13 amino acids. Deletions cut 0 bases from V and 6 bases from J, with 8 bases between. Germline V lookup: CDR1 SGHVS, CDR2 FNYEAQ. CDR3 sequence (DNA): TGTGCCAGCAGCTTAGCGGAGGGGGCTGAAGCTTTCTTT. Translated: CASSLAEGAEAFF.

The sample holds a few counts of this clone. The same CDR3 also results from other DNA sequences found in this sample. The chain uses TRBV27 and TRBJ2-7; no clear D gene. This CDR3 is built from 14 residues. From germline, CDR1 is MNHEY and CDR2 SMNVEV (reference sequence). Trimming took off 6 bases at V and 2 bases at J, with 14 bases between the two ends. CDR3 amino acids: CASSLLGRTYEQYF. The CDR3 DNA sequence: TGTGCCAGCAGCCTCTTGGGCCGAACCTACGAGCAGTACTTC.

This clone appeared a few times. This chain uses TRBV5-4 with TRBJ2-5; 7 bases are a match to TRBD1. With 4 bases clipped from V and 2 bases from J, the junction kept 2 bases outside the gene matches. Germline V gene lookup returns CDR1 SGHNT and CDR2 YYREEE (reference sequence). The CDR3 length is 13 residues. CDR3 coding DNA: TGTGCCAGCAGCGGGACAGCTCAAGAGACCCAGTACTTC. Its translation is CASSGTAQETQYF.